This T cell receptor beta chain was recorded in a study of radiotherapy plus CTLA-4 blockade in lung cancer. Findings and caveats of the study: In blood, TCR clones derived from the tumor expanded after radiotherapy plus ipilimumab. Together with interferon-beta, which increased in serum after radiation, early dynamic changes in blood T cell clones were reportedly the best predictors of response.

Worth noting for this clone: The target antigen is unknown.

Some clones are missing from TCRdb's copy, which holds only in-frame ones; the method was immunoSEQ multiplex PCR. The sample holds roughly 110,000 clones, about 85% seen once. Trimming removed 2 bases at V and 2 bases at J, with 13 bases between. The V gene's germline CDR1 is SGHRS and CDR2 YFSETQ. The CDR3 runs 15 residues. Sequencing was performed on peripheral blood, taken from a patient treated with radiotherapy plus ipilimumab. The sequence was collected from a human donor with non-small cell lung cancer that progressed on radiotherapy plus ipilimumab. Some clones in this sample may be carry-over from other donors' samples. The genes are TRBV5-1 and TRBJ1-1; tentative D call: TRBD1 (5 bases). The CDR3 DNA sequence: TGCGCCAGCAGCTTATTCGACAGCCTCAACACTGAAGCTTTCTTT. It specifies CASSLFDSLNTEAFF.